This T cell receptor (beta chain) appears in the sequencing data of a study of blood T cell repertoires in COVID-19. TCRdb keeps only in-frame clones here, not all; method: immunoSEQ multiplex PCR. The sample includes about 250,000 clones, about 85% of them seen just once. The CDR3 contains 13 residues. V was cut by 1 base and J by 6 bases, with 7 bases left in between. Germline V CDR1 and CDR2: SGHAT, FQDESV (reference sequence). Sequenced sample: peripheral blood. The chain has TRBV11-1 and TRBJ1-5, with D unresolved. The TCR was taken from a young man with active or convalescent COVID-19. The CDR3 spells CASSLGGGQPQHF. The DNA of the CDR3 is TGTGCCAGCAGCTTAGGGGGAGGTCAGCCCCAGCATTTT.